A selection of T cell receptor beta chains follows, all from one sample in a study of blood T cell repertoires in COVID-19. Profiling relied on immunoSEQ multiplex PCR, and the TCRdb table lists in-frame clones only, not all of them. Of roughly 200,000 clones listed, approximately 84% were seen once; the top ten hold about 7.4%. Material for sequencing was peripheral blood. These receptors originate from a woman aged 80 or over with acute or convalescent COVID-19. Both conserved end residues are trimmed from each CDR3.

12,TRBJ2-7,TRBV6-1,ASREDRVSWEQY
14,TRBJ2-7,TRBV6-1,ASSEALLAGSYEQY
14,TRBJ2-1,TRBV19,ASSTRGAGVLGEQF
13,TRBJ1-5,TRBV3-1/TRBV3-2,ASSEAGGVNQPQH
11,TRBJ2-3,TRBV30,ACRSGSADTQY
13,TRBJ1-3,TRBV7-7,ASSLQLGSGNTIY
10,TRBJ2-6,TRBV3-1/TRBV3-2,ASLSGANVLT
12,TRBJ1-2,TRBV7-6,ASSLADRGGGYT
12,TRBJ1-6,TRBV5-1,ASSLRQGDMTLH
13,TRBJ2-7,TRBV9,ASSDADRGPYEQY
13,TRBJ1-1,TRBV6-6,ASKPGELVNTEAF
12,TRBJ1-1,TRBV5-1,ASSLPTANTEAF
12,TRBJ1-4,TRBV27,ASSNRGGQEKLF
14,TRBJ1-2,TRBV24-1,ATSDLGTGEDRGYT
12,TRBJ2-5,TRBV30,AYTRGEGRETQY
12,TRBJ1-6,TRBV5-4,ASSSQGYNSPLH
12,TRBJ1-1,TRBV5-1,ASSPGVLDTEAF
11,TRBJ2-7,TRBV18,ASSLDRDGEQY
13,TRBJ2-2,TRBV7-2,ASSSNAQNTGELF
15,TRBJ2-5,TRBV18,ASSPLAGQISGETQY
14,TRBJ2-7,TRBV3-1/TRBV3-2,ASSQVVLSRPYEQY
13,TRBJ2-1,TRBV6-4,ASSPSSGTYNEQF
12,TRBJ1-1,TRBV2,ASRRQGLNTEAF
12,TRBJ1-2,TRBV19,ASNDRGPNYGYT
11,TRBJ2-5,TRBV7-6,ASSLGGIGTQY
12,TRBJ2-7,TRBV18,ASSPRPQGHEQY
13,TRBJ1-5,TRBV18,ASSPKTGSNQPQH
13,TRBJ1-1,TRBV15,ATRRDGAGVTEAF
14,TRBJ2-5,TRBV6-5,ASSYSPLQSKETQY
12,TRBJ1-2,TRBV2,ASSDVGANYGYT
11,TRBJ1-6,TRBV5-3,ACLRGGWSPLH
12,TRBJ2-2,TRBV7-8,ASSKGVGTGELF
11,TRBJ2-3,TRBV27,ASRIYERGTQY
12,TRBJ1-1,TRBV30,AWSPKSGGPEAF
12,TRBJ2-1,TRBV7-3,ASSLVSGLAEQF
10,TRBJ2-7,TRBV6-5,ATRGQAYEQY
14,TRBJ1-5,TRBV6-6,ASRNRGGYSNQPQH
13,TRBJ2-5,TRBV2,ASKSQRGGGETQY
13,TRBJ2-3,TRBV7-6,ASSSWTGSTDTQY
10,TRBJ1-2,TRBV6-5,AAGDSIYGYT
15,TRBJ1-6,TRBV7-9,ASSPGQASSYNSPLH
13,TRBJ2-7,TRBV5-1,ASSLGASGAYEQY
13,TRBJ1-2,TRBV6-2/TRBV6-3,ASSRPSGGDYGYT
11,TRBJ1-6,TRBV4-2,ASSQMGASPLH
16,TRBJ2-7,TRBV2,ASSEARKGSGSQGEQY
11,TRBJ1-3,TRBV12-5,ASAGGGRNTIY
11,TRBJ2-7,TRBV7-2,ASSLVGAYEQY
14,TRBJ1-6,TRBV7-9,ASSSIRTGYNSPLH
11,TRBJ2-3,TRBV28,ASSTAGADTQY